What follows describes a single T cell receptor (beta chain). No antigen is known for it. No quality values exist for individual bases; no much larger clone is one base distant. Using the deep immunoSEQ assay, multiplex PCR amplified TCR CDR3 regions from genomic DNA. Genomic DNA extracted from each cell subset was distributed evenly over all wells of several immunoSEQ 96-well plates, and each plate served as one replicate. For sorted subsets, 200 to 250 ng of genomic DNA, equivalent to tens of thousands of T cell genomes, went into each replicate PCR. Purified libraries were quantified with a Qubit 3.0 fluorometer, sized on a Bioanalyzer 2100, and re-quantified with the KAPA Library Quantification kit. Every immunoSEQ 96-well plate was sequenced on a separate single-read 150-cycle Illumina NextSeq 550 flow cell. In the original analysis: The immunoSEQ output contained only junctional sequences without quality scores, so filtering could not match that applied to full-length reads. To assign V/J genes and CDR3, sequences were annotated using PyIR, a Python wrapper for IgBLAST v1.9, with IMGT germline references. Reads were filtered out if the reads had weak V/J assignments (E-value above 1e-6), no CDR3, stop codons, out-of-frame junctions, or ambiguous translated residues. V3J clonotypes were defined as sequences sharing the same inferred V gene, J gene, and CDR3 amino acid sequence. To compute the percentage overlap between repertoires, the number of shared unique clonotypes was divided by the size of the smaller repertoire. Repertoire richness was assessed with RTK rarefaction, the Chao1 estimator, and Recon v2.1 estimates of unobserved clonotypes. Generation probabilities for all TCRbeta clonotypes obtained by the gDNA method from a handful of donors were computed using OLGA. TCRdb stores this immuneACCESS table with in-frame sequences only. Part of the clones is absent; in the studies checked, under half of the shortfall reflects unresolved V genes, and no reason is known for the rest. V and J calls plus clone size are reproduced from that table; the DNA served to infer D and trimming. The sample table records approximately 1,500,000 clones; 98% of these occur just once. Around 0.45% of the sample is held by the ten biggest clonotypes.

The donors were healthy, HIV-negative adults with no recently reported acute infections or vaccinations. Every donor was a Caucasian adult residing in Nashville, Tennessee, USA. CD4+ T cells were enriched through magnetic negative selection, after which naive cells were positively selected on CD45RA and the remaining negative fraction served as the memory subset. Blood was obtained by leukapheresis, after which PBMCs were separated by Ficoll-Histopaque density gradient centrifugation and cryopreserved in liquid nitrogen vapor phase. Purity and quantity of every magnetically sorted T cell population were checked by analytical flow cytometry. Genomic DNA was isolated from each sorted fraction and quantified by UV absorbance on a Nanodrop 2000c. The CDR3 holds 14 amino acids from the cysteine to the phenylalanine. The DNA shown is the 42-base CDR3, in frame from base 1. Per the germline V gene (reference sequence), LNHDA is the CDR1 and SQIVND is the CDR2. Trimming accounts for 3 bases at V and 4 bases at J, while the number of junction bases matched to no gene is 3.

This sample was included in a study of shared clonotypes between healthy human individuals (dated by TCRdb to the early 2020s). For the study in its entirety: A couple of women and a few men aged 18 to 49 years were included in the cohort. Each donor's leukapheresis produced roughly between roughly 0.9 and 9 billion PBMCs. Blood TCR repertoires of roughly 5 healthy adults were deeply sequenced to estimate repertoire size and the extent of clonotype sharing between individuals. For each donor, three plates each were used for CD4 naive and CD4 memory, two plates were used for CD8 naive, and one plate was used for CD8 memory. Libraries were prepared and TCR repertoires were sequenced by different laboratories using diverse techniques, in order to increase sequencing depth and limit assay-specific biases.

Overall study outcomes, separate from this receptor: Clonotypes shared by all four sorted-subset donors showed higher generation probabilities than non-shared clonotypes. Only blood was sampled, and tissue TCR repertoires likely differ from those in blood. Across a few donors, approximately 4.9% of naive CD4, 3% to 4% of naive CD8, about 2.3% of memory CD4, and over 0.35% of memory CD8 clonotypes were shared. Pairwise subsampling indicated that sequencing depth was expected to affect the degree of clonotype sharing among donors. Rarefaction of sorted-subset datasets indicated incomplete sequencing despite the large sequencing depth. Larger estimated clonotype richness was generally found for naive subsets than for memory subsets. Because the study included only a small number of donors, the genetic and exposure-history diversity represented was limited.

This chain is built from TRBV19 and TRBJ1-5, with 7 middle bases fitting TRBD1. The TCR originated in a man aged 25-45 years in good health. Sequenced input: naive CD4+ T cells sorted from blood. Explained via the paper, the cell subset or site label denotes: CD45RA+ positively selected. The DNA reads TGTGCCAGTAGTATCAGGGGGAGAAATCAGCCCCAGCATTTT. It is translated as CASSIRGRNQPQHF.